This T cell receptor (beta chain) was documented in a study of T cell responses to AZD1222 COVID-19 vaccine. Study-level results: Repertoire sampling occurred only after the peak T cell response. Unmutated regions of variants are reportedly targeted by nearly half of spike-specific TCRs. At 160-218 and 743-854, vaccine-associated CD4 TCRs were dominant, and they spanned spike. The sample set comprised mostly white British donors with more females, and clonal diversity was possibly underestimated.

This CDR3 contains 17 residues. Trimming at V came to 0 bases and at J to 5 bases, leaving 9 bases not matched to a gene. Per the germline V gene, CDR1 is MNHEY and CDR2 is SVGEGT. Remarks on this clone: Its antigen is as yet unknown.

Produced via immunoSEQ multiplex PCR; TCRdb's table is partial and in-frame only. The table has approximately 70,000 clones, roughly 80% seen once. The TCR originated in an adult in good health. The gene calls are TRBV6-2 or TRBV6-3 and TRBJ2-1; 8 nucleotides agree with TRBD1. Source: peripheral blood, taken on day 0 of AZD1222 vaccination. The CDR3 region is CASSYSNSGGINNEQFF. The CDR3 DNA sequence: TGTGCCAGCAGTTACTCCAACTCAGGGGGCATAAACAATGAGCAGTTCTTC.